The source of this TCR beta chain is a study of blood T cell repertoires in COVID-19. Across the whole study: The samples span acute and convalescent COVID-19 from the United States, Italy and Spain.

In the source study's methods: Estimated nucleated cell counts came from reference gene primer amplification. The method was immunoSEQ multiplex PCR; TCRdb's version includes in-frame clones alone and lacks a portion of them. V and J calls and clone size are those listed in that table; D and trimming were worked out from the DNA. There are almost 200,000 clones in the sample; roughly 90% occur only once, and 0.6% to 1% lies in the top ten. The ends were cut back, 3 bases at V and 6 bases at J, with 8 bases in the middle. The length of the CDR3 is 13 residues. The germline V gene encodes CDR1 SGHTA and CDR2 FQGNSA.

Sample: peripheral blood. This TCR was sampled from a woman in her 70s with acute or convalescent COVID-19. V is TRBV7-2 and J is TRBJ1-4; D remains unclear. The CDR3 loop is CASSFRIDEKLFF. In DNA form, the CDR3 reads TGTGCCAGCAGCTTCCGTATCGATGAAAAACTGTTTTTT. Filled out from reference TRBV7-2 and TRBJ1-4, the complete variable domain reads GAGVSQSPSNKVTEKGKDVELRCDPISGHTALYWYRQSLGQGLEFLIYFQGNSAPDKSGLPSDRFSAERTGGSVSTLTIQRTQQEDSAVYLCASSFRIDEKLFFGSGTQLSVL.